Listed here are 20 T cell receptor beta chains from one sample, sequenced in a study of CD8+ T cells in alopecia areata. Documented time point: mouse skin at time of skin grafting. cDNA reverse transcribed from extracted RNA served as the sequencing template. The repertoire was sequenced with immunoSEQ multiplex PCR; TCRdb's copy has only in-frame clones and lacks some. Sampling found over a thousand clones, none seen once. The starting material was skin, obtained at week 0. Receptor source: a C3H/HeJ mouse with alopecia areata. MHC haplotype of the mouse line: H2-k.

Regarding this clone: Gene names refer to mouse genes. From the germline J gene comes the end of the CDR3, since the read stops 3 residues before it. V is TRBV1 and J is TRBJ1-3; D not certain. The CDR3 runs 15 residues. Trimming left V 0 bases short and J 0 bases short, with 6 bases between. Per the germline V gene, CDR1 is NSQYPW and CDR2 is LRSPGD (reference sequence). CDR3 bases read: TGCACCTGCAGTGCAGATTGGGTTTCTGGAAATACG. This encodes CTCSADWVSGNT. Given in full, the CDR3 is CTCSADWVSGNTLYF.

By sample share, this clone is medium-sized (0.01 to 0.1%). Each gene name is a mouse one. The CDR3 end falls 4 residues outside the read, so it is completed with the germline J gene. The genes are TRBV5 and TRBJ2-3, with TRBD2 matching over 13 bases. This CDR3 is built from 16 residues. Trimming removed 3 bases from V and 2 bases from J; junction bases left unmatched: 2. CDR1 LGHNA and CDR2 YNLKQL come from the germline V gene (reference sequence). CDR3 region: CASSQDWGGDAETLYF. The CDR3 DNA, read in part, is TGTGCCAGCAGCCAGGACTGGGGGGGCGATGCAGAA.

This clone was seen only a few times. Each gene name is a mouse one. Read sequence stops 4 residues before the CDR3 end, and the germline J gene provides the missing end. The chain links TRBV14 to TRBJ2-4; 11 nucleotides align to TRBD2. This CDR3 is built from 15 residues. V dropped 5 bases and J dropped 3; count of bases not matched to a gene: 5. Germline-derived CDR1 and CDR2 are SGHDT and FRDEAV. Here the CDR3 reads CASSLTGGAQNTLYF. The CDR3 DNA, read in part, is TGTGCCAGCAGCCTCACTGGGGGGGCCCAAAAC.

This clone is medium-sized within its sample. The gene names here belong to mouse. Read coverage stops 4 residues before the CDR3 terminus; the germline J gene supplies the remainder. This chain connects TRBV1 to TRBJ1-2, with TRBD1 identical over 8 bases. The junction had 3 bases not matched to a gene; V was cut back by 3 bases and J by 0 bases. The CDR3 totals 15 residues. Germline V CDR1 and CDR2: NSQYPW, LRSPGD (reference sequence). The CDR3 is CTCSATGAPNSDYTF. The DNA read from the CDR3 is TGCACCTGCAGTGCGACAGGGGCTCCAAACTCC.

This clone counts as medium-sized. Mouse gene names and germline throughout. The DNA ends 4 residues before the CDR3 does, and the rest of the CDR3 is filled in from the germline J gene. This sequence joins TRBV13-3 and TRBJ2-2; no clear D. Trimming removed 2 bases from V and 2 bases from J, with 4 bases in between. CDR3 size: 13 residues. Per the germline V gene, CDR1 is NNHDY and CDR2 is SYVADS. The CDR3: CASSDWNTGQLYF. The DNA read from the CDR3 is TGTGCCAGCAGTGACTGGAACACCGGG.

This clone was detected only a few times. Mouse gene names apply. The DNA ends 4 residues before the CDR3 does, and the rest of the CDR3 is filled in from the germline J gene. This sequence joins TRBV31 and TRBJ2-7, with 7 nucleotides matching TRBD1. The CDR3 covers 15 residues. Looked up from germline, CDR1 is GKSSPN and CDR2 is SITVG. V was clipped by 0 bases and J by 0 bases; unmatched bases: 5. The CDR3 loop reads CAWSLRTGSSYEQYF. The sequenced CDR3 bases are TGTGCCTGGAGTCTCAGGACAGGAAGCTCCTAT.

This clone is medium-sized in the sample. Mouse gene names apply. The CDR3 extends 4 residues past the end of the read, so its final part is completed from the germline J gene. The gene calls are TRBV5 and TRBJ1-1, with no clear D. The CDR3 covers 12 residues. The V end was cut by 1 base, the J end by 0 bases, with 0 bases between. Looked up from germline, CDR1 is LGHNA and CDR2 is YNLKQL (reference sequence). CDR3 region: CASSQANTEVFF. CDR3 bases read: TGTGCCAGCAGCCAAGCAAACACA.

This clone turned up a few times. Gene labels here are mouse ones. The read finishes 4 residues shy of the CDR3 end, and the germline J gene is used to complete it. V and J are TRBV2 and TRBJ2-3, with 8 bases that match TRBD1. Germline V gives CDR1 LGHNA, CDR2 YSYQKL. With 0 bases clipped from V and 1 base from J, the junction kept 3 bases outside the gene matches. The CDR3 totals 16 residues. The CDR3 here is CASSQEARGRAETLYF. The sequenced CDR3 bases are TGTGCCAGCAGCCAAGAGGCCAGGGGGCGTGCAGAA.

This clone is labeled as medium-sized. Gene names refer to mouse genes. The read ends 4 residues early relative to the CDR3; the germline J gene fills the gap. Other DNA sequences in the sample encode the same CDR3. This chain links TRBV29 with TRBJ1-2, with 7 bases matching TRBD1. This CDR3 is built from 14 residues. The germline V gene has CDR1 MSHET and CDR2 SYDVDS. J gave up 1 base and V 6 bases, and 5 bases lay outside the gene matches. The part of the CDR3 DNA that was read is TGTGCTAGCAGGCCCGACAGGGTAAACTCC. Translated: CASRPDRVNS. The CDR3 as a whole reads CASRPDRVNSDYTF.

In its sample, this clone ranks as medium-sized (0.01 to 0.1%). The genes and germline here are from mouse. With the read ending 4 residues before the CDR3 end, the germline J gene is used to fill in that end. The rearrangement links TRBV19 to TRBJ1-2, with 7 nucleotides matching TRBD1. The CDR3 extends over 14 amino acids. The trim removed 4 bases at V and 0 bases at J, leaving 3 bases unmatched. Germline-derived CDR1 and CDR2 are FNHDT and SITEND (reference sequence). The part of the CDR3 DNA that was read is TGTGCCAGCAGTCGGGACAGTGCAAACTCC. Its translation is CASSRDSANS. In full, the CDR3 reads CASSRDSANSDYTF.

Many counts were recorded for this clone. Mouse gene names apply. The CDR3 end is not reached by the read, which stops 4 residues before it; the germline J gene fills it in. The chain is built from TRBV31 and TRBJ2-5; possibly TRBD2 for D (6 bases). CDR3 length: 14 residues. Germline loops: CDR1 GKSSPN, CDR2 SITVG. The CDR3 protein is CAWSLAWGKDTQYF. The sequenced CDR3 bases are TGTGCCTGGAGTCTAGCTTGGGGGAAAGAC.

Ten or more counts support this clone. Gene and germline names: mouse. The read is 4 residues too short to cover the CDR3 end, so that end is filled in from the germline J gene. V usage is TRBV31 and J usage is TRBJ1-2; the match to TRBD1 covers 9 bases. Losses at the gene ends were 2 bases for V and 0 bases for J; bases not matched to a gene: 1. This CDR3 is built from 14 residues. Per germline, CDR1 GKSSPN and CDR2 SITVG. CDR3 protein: CAWSGDRANSDYTF. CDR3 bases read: TGTGCCTGGAGTGGGGACAGGGCAAACTCC.

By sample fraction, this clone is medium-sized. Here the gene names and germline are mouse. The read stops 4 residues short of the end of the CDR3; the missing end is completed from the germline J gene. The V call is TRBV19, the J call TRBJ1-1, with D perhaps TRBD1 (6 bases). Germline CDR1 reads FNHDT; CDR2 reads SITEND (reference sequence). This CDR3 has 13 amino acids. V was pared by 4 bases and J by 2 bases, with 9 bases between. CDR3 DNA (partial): TGTGCCAGCAGTTCGGGACATAACACA. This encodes CASSSGHNT. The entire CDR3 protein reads CASSSGHNTEVFF.

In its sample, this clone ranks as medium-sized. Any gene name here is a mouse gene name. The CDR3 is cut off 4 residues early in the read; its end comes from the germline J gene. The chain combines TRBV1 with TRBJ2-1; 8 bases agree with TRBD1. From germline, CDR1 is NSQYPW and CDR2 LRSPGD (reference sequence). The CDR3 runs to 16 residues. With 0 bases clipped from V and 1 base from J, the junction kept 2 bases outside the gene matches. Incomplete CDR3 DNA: TGCACCTGCAGTGCAGAACAGGGGGGAAACTATGCT. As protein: CTCSAEQGGNYA. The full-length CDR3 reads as CTCSAEQGGNYAEQFF.

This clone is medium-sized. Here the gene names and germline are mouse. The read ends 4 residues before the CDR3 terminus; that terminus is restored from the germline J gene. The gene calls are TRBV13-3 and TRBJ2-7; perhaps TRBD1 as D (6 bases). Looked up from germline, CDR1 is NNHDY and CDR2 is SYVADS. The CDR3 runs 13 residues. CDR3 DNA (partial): TGTGCCAGCAGTCCGGGACATAAATAT. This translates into CASSPGHKY. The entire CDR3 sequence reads CASSPGHKYEQYF.

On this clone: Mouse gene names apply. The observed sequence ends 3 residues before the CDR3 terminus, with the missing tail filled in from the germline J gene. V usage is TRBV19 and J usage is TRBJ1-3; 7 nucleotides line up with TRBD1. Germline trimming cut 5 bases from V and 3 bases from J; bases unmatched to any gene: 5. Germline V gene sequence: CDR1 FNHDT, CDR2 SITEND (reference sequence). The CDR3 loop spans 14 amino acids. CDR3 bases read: TGTGCCAGCAGCCTTACAGGGGATGGAAATACG. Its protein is CASSLTGDGNT. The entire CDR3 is CASSLTGDGNTLYF. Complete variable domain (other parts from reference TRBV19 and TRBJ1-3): GGIITQTPKFLIGQEGQKLTLKCQQNFNHDTMYWYRQDSGKGLRLIYYSITENDLQKGDLSEGYDASREKKSSFSLTVTSAQKNEMAVFLCASSLTGDGNTLYFGEGSRLIVV.

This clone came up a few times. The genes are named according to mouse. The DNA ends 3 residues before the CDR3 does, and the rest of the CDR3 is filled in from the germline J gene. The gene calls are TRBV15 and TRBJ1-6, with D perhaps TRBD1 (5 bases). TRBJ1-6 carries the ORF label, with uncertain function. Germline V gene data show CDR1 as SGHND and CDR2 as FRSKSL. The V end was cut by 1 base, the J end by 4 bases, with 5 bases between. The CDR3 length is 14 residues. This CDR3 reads CASSLDRYNSPLYF. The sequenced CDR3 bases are TGTGCCAGCAGTTTAGACAGGTATAATTCGCCC.

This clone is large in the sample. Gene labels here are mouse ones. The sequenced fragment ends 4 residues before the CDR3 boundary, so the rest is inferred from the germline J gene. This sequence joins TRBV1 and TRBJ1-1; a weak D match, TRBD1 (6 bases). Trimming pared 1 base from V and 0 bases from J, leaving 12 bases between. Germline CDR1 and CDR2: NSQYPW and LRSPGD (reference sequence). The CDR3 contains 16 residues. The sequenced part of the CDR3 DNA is TGCACCTGCAGTGCAGGGCAGGGGTTTGCAAACACA. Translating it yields CTCSAGQGFANT. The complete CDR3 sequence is CTCSAGQGFANTEVFF.

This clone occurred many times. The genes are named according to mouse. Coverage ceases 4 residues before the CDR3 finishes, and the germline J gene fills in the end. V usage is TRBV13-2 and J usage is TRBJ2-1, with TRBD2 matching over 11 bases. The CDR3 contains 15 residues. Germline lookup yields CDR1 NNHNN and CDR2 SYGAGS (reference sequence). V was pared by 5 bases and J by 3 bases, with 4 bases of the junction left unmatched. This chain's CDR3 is CASGPLGGRYAEQFF. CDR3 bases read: TGTGCCAGCGGGCCACTGGGGGGGCGCTATGCT.

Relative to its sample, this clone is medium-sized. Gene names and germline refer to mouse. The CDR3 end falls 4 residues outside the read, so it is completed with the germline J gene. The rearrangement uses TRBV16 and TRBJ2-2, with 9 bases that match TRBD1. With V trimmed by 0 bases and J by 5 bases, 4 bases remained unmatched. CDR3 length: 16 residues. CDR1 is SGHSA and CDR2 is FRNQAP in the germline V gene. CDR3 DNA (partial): TGTGCAAGCAGCTTAGATCTTGGGACAGGGACCGGG. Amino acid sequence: CASSLDLGTGTG. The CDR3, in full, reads CASSLDLGTGTGQLYF.